Below, 17 T cell receptor beta chains from the same sample are listed, as sequenced in a study of blood T cell repertoires in COVID-19 (dated by TCRdb to the early 2020s). Libraries were prepared through the immunoSEQ multiplex PCR assay. The immuneACCESS repertoire file appears here via TCRdb, limited to in-frame rearrangements. These files lack a portion of the clones; in checked studies, under half of the deficit traces to unresolved V genes, and the cause of the others is not known. Recorded for this sample are some 270,000 clones; roughly nine tenths of them occurred a single time. Of the sample, 1.7% is held by the ten largest clones. Input material: PBMCs or T cells enriched from blood (not recorded which). The receptors derive from a woman aged 40-49 years who had recovered from COVID-19.

The chain employs TRBV6-1 and TRBJ2-5, with TRBD1 matching 10 bases. The CDR3 runs 14 residues. Trimming removed 1 base from V and 7 bases from J; junction bases left unmatched: 3. Looked up from germline, CDR1 is MNHNS and CDR2 is SASEGT. CDR3 loop: CASSEGTGGMTQYF. CDR3 DNA sequence: TGTGCCAGCAGTGAAGGGACAGGGGGTATGACCCAGTACTTC.

V and J are TRBV20-1 and TRBJ2-5; maybe TRBD1 (5 bases). V was trimmed by 3 bases and J by 7 bases, leaving 21 bases between them. Germline-derived CDR1 and CDR2 are DFQATT and SNEGSKA (reference sequence). The CDR3 totals 15 residues. CDR3 region: CSASPGAGAQGTQYF. CDR3 nucleotides: TGCAGTGCTAGTCCCGGTGCAGGAGCCCAGGGGACCCAGTACTTC.

CDR3 nucleotides: TGTGCCAGCAGCAACGAACTTGATCCAGCGGAGACCCAGTACTTC. Its translation is CASSNELDPAETQYF. This rearrangement joins TRBV3-1 (or the pseudogene TRBV3-2) to TRBJ2-5; D gene uncertain. The V end lost 5 bases, the J end lost 5 bases, and 18 bases lay between the germline ends. From germline, CDR1 is LGHDT and CDR2 YNNKEL (reference sequence). The CDR3 has 15 amino acids.

This sequence joins TRBV5-1 and TRBJ1-2; 8 bases map to TRBD1. Per germline, CDR1 SGHRS and CDR2 YFSETQ. Germline trimming cut 2 bases from V and 8 bases from J; bases unmatched to any gene: 5. The CDR3 has 13 residues. In DNA form, the CDR3 reads TGCGCCAGCAGCTTTCAGGGGGCAAGGGGCTACACCTTC. Encoded protein: CASSFQGARGYTF.

This rearrangement joins TRBV30 to TRBJ1-1; no reliable D call. Per the germline V gene, CDR1 is GTSNPN and CDR2 is SVGIG (reference sequence). V was trimmed by 4 bases and J by 1 base, leaving 13 bases between them. This CDR3 comprises 14 residues. The CDR3 spells CAWIFAAPNTEAFF. The DNA of the CDR3 is TGTGCCTGGATATTCGCAGCGCCGAACACTGAAGCTTTCTTT.

The rearrangement links TRBV4-3 to TRBJ2-7, with TRBD2 matching 11 bases. J gave up 3 bases and V 1 base, and 2 bases lay outside the gene matches. The CDR3 spans 15 residues. Looked up from germline, CDR1 is LGHNA and CDR2 is YSLEER. The CDR3 DNA reads as TGCGCCAGCAGCCAAGGTAGCGGGAGGGTCTACGAGCAGTACTTC. Protein: CASSQGSGRVYEQYF.

The chain combines TRBV2 with TRBJ1-4, with TRBD1 as a possible D gene (6 bases). The germline V and J ends were trimmed by 6 bases and 3 bases, with 14 bases remaining between them. The CDR3 runs 15 residues. Germline CDR1 and CDR2: SNHLY and FYNNEI. The CDR3, as DNA: TGTGCCAGCAGGAAACAGGGTCTAGCTAATGAAAAACTGTTTTTT. Protein sequence: CASRKQGLANEKLFF.

V gene TRBV7-2 combines with J gene TRBJ1-2; 8 nucleotides match TRBD1. V was pared by 1 base and J by 5 bases, with 6 bases of the junction left unmatched. Germline lookup yields CDR1 SGHTA and CDR2 FQGNSA. This CDR3 spans 15 amino acids. The CDR3 coding sequence is TGTGCCAGCAGCTTAGATGGGACAGGCTTATATGGCTACACCTTC. This gives the protein CASSLDGTGLYGYTF.

V usage is TRBV7-2 and J usage is TRBJ1-6; D remains unclear. CDR1 is SGHTA and CDR2 is FQGNSA in the germline V gene. CDR3 length equals 15 residues. The V end was cut by 2 bases, the J end by 10 bases, with 15 bases between. CDR3 loop: CASSLTRVQRSPLHF. The CDR3 nucleotides read TGTGCCAGCAGCTTAACGCGGGTGCAGAGATCACCCCTCCACTTT.

This clone came up a few times. The gene calls are TRBV11-1 and TRBJ2-1; D perhaps matches TRBD2 (6 bases). Deletions cut 3 bases from V and 1 base from J, with 7 bases between. Per the germline V gene, CDR1 is SGHAT and CDR2 is FQDESV (reference sequence). This CDR3 has 14 residues. The CDR3 region has the DNA TGTGCCAGCAGCTTGGGGGGTTCCTACAATGAGCAGTTCTTC. This gives the protein CASSLGGSYNEQFF.

The V and J genes are TRBV19 and TRBJ2-4; maybe TRBD2 (6 bases). V shed 4 bases and J shed 1 base, with 17 bases lying between them. The CDR3 sequence is 17 residues long. Germline values: CDR1 LNHDA, CDR2 SQIVND (reference sequence). CDR3 coding DNA: TGTGCCAGTAGTACCCCCGTAGTTCGGGGGGCCAAAAACATTCAGTACTTC. Its translation is CASSTPVVRGAKNIQYF.

This chain links TRBV2 with TRBJ1-2; 9 positions agree with TRBD1. The length of the CDR3 is 13 residues. Per germline, CDR1 SNHLY and CDR2 FYNNEI. Germline trimming cut 6 bases from V and 7 bases from J; bases unmatched to any gene: 6. Written as DNA, the CDR3 is TGTGCCAGCAGCCCGGACAGGGGAGTTGGCTACACCTTC. Encoded protein: CASSPDRGVGYTF.

Only one count was recorded for this clone. V gene TRBV18 combines with J gene TRBJ1-1; no firm D call. CDR3 size: 13 residues. V dropped 1 base and J dropped 4 bases, with 7 bases sitting between them. Germline-derived CDR1 and CDR2 are KGHSH and LQKENI. This CDR3 reads CASSPQGSTEAFF. CDR3 nucleotides: TGTGCCAGCTCACCACAAGGGAGCACTGAAGCTTTCTTT.

A single count supports this clone. The gene calls are TRBV30 and TRBJ2-7, with 8 bases identical to TRBD1. J gave up 2 bases and V 5 bases, and 8 bases lay outside the gene matches. The V gene's germline CDR1 is GTSNPN and CDR2 SVGIG (reference sequence). The CDR3 is 14 residues long. The chain's CDR3 is CAWATNRGAYEQYF. DNA for the CDR3: TGTGCCTGGGCCACGAACAGGGGGGCCTACGAGCAGTACTTC.

The DNA for the CDR3 is TGTGCCAGCAGCGTGCAGGGGGCGGGTGGTTCACCCCTCCACTTT. This encodes CASSVQGAGGSPLHF. The V gene is TRBV9, the J gene TRBJ1-6, with 8 bases identical to TRBD1. Losses at the gene ends were 2 bases for V and 9 bases for J; bases not matched to a gene: 7. The CDR3 is 15 residues long. CDR1 is SGDLS, CDR2 YYNGEE, per germline.

This clone occurred once. The chain recombines TRBV6-1 with TRBJ2-5, with D possibly TRBD1 on 6 matching bases. The V end lost 2 bases, the J end lost 5 bases, and 6 bases lay between the germline ends. The CDR3 is made up of 12 amino acids. Germline V gene data show CDR1 as MNHNS and CDR2 as SASEGT. The CDR3 loop is CASSERGETQYF. Here the CDR3 DNA reads TGTGCCAGCAGTGAAAGGGGGGAGACCCAGTACTTC.

The chain recombines TRBV10-3 with TRBJ2-2; 8 bases agree with TRBD1. This CDR3 has 16 residues. Germline V gene lookup returns CDR1 ENHRY and CDR2 SYGVKD. Germline trimming cut 2 bases from V and 2 bases from J; bases unmatched to any gene: 4. CDR3 bases: TGTGCCATCAGTGAGCCGGACAGGGTCAACACCGGGGAGCTGTTTTTT. This translates into CAISEPDRVNTGELFF.